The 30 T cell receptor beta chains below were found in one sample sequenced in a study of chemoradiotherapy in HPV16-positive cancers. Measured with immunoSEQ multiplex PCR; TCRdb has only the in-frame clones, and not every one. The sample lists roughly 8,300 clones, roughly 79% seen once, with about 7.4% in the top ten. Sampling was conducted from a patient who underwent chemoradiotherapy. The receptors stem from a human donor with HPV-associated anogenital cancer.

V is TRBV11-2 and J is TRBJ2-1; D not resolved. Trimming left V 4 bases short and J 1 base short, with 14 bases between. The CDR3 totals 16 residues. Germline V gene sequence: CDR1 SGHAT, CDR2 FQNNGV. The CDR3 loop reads CASSSPTLGSYNEQFF. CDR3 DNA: TGTGCCAGCAGCTCCCCGACCCTCGGGTCCTACAATGAGCAGTTCTTC.

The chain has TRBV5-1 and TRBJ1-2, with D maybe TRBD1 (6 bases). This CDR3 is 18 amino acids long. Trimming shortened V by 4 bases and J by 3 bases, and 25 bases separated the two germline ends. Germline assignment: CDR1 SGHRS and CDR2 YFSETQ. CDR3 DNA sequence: TGCGCCAGCAGCCCTAAATGGGGGGCGAGGGCGGCGGACTATGGCTACACCTTC. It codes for CASSPKWGARAADYGYTF.

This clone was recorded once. CDR3 in amino acids: CASSQEGTEGNQPQHF. CDR3 sequence (DNA): TGCGCCAGCAGCCAAGAAGGGACAGAGGGGAACCAGCCCCAGCATTTT. This chain links TRBV4-1 with TRBJ1-5; 7 bases match TRBD1. Unmatched junction bases numbered 9, after V lost 0 bases and J lost 7 bases. The CDR3 is made up of 16 amino acids. Germline V lookup: CDR1 MGHRA, CDR2 YSYEKL.

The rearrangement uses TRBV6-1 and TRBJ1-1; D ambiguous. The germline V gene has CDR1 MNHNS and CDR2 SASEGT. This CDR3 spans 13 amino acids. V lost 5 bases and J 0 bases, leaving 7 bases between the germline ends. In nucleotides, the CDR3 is TGTGCCAGCAGTAAGGACGTGAACACTGAAGCTTTCTTT. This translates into CASSKDVNTEAFF.

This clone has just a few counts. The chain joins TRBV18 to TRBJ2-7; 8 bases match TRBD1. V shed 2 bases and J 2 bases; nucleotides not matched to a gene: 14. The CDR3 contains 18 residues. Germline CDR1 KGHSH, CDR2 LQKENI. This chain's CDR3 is CASSPTFRQGTIPYEQYF. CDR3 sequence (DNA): TGTGCCAGCTCACCAACTTTCAGACAGGGGACCATACCCTACGAGCAGTACTTC.

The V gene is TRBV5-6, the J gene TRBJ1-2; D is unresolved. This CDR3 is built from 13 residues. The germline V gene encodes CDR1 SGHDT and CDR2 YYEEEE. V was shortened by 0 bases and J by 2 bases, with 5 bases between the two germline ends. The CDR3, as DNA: TGTGCCAGCAGCTTGGACAGAAACTATGGCTACACCTTC. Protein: CASSLDRNYGYTF.

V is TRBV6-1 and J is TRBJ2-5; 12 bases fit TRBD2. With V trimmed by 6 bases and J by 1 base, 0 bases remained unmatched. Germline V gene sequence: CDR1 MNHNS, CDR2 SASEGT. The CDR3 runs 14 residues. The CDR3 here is CASRLAGGQETQYF. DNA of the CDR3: TGTGCCAGCAGACTAGCGGGGGGCCAAGAGACCCAGTACTTC.

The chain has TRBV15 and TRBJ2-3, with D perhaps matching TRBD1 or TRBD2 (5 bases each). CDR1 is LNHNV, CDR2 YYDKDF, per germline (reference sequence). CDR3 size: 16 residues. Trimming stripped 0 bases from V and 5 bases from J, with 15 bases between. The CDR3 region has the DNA TGTGCCACCAGCAGAGAGGGTCCCGGGGCAGGAGATACGCAGTATTTT. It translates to CATSREGPGAGDTQYF.

CDR3 in DNA: TGTGCCAGTAGACAGGATGAAGCTTTCTTT. Its translation is CASRQDEAFF. The chain employs TRBV19 and TRBJ1-1; D possibly corresponds to TRBD1 (5 bases). This CDR3 spans 10 amino acids. Trimming left V 6 bases short and J 7 bases short, with 6 bases between. CDR1 is LNHDA and CDR2 is SQIVND in the germline V gene (reference sequence).

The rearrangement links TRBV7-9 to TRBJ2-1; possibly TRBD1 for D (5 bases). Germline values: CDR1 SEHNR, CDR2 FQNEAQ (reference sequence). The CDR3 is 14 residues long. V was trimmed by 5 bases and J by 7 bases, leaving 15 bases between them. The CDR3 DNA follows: TGTGCCAGCAGCCAACAGGACCCGAGGAATGAGCAGTTCTTC. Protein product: CASSQQDPRNEQFF.

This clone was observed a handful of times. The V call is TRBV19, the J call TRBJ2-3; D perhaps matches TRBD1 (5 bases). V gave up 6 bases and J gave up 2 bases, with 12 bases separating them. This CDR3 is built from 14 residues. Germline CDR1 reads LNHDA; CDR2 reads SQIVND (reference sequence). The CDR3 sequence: CASRTQGYTDTQYF. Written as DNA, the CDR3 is TGTGCCAGTAGAACCCAGGGCTACACAGATACGCAGTATTTT. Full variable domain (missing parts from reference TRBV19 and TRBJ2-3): DGGITQSPKYLFRKEGQNVTLSCEQNLNHDAMYWYRQDPGQGLRLIYYSQIVNDFQKGDIAEGYSVSREKKESFPLTVTSAQKNPTAFYLCASRTQGYTDTQYFGPGTRLTVL.

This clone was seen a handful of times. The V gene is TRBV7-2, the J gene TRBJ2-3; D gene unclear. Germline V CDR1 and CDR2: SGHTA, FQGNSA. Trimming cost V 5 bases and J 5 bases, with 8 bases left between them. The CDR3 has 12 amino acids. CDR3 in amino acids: CASSVLGDTQYF. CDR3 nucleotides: TGTGCCAGCAGCGTTCTGGGAGATACGCAGTATTTT.

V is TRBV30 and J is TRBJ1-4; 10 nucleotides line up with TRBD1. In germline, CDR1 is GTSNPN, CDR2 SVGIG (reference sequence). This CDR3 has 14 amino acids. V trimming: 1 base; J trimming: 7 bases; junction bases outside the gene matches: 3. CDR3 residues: CAWSGTGGPEKLFF. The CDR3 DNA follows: TGTGCCTGGAGTGGGACAGGGGGTCCTGAAAAACTGTTTTTT.

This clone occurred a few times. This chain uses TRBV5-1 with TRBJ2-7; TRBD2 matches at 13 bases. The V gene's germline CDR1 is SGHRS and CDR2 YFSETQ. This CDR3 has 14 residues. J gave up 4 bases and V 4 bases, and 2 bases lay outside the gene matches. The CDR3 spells CASSMGLAGYEQYF. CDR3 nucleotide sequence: TGCGCCAGCAGCATGGGACTAGCGGGGTACGAGCAGTACTTC.

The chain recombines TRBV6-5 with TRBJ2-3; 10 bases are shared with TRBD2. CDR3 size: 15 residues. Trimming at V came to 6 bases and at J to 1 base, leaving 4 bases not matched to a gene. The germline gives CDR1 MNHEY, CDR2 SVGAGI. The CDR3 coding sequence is TGTGCCAGCAGCCTAGCGGGGGCCCGCACAGATACGCAGTATTTT. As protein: CASSLAGARTDTQYF.

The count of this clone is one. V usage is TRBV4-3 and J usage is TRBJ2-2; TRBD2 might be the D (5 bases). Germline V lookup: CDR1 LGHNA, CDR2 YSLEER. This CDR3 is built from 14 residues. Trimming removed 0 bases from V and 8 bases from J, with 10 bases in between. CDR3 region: CASSQDRRGGELFF. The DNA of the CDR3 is TGCGCCAGCAGCCAAGATCGGCGCGGGGGGGAGCTGTTTTTT.

In DNA form, the CDR3 reads TGTGCCAGCAGATCAGCATACAGGGTTGCCCACGAGCAGTACTTC. It is translated as CASRSAYRVAHEQYF. The chain is built from TRBV5-6 and TRBJ2-7; D is possibly TRBD1 (6 bases). CDR1 is SGHDT and CDR2 is YYEEEE in the germline V gene. Between the trimmed V and J ends, which lost 5 bases and 5 bases, there was a span of 20 bases. This CDR3 has 15 amino acids.

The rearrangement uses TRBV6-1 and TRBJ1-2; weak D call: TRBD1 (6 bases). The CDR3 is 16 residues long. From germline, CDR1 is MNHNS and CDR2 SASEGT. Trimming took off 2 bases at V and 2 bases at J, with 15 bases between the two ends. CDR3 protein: CASSEIGGRGNYGYTF. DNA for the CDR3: TGTGCCAGCAGTGAAATTGGGGGCAGGGGCAACTATGGCTACACCTTC.

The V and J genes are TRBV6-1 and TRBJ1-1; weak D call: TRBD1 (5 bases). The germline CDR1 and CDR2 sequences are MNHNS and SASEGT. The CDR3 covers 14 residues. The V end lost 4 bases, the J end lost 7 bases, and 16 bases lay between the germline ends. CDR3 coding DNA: TGTGCCAGCAGTGGACAGATGGATTCCGGTGAAGCTTTCTTT. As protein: CASSGQMDSGEAFF.

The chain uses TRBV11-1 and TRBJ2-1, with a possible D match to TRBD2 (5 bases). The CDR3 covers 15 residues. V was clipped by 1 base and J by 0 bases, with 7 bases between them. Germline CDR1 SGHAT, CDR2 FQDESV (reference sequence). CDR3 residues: CASSLGGPSYNEQFF. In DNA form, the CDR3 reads TGTGCCAGCAGCTTAGGCGGGCCCTCCTACAATGAGCAGTTCTTC.

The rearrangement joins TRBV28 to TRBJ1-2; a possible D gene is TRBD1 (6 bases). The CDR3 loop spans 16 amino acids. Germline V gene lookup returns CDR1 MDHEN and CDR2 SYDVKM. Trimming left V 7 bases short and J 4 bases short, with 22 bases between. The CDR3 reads CASITGGALSFYGYTF. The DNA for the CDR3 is TGTGCCAGCATAACGGGGGGGGCCTTATCGTTCTATGGCTACACCTTC.

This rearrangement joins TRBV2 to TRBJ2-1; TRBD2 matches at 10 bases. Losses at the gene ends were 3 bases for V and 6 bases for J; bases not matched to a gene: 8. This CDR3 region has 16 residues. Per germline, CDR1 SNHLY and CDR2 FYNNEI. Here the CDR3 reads CASSDGLAGASNEQFF. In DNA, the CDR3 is TGTGCCAGCAGTGACGGTCTAGCGGGGGCTTCCAATGAGCAGTTCTTC.

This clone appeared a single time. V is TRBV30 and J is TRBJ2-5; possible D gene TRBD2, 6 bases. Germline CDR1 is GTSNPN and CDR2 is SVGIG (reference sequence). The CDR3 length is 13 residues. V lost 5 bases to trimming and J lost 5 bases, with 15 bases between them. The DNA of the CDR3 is TGTGCCTGGGGCCCCCCCAGCGGGGAGACCCAGTACTTC. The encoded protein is CAWGPPSGETQYF.

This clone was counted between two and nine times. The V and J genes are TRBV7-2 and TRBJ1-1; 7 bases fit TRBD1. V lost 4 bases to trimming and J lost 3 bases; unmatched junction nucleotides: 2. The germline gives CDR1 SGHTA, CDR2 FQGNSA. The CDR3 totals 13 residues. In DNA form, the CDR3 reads TGTGCCAGCAGCTGGGGACAGTACACTGAAGCTTTCTTT. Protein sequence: CASSWGQYTEAFF.

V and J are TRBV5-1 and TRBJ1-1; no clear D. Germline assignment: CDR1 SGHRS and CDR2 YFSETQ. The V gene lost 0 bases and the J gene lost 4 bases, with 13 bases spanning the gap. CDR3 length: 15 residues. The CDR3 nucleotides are TGCGCCAGCAGCTTGGGGTTGAGGGCGGTCACTGAAGCTTTCTTT. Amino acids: CASSLGLRAVTEAFF.

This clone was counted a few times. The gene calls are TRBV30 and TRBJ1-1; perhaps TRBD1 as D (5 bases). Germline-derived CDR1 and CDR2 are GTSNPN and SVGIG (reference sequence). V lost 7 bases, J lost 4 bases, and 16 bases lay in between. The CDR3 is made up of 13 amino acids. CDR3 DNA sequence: TGTGCCTATACCAGGGACCTCGGCACTGAAGCTTTCTTT. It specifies CAYTRDLGTEAFF.

CDR3 protein: CASSPPPRGGNTIYF. For the CDR3, the DNA is TGTGCCAGCTCACCCCCCCCTAGGGGGGGAAACACCATATATTTT. This rearrangement joins TRBV18 to TRBJ1-3; D might be TRBD1 (6 bases). The CDR3 covers 15 residues. Deletions cut 3 bases from V and 4 bases from J, with 13 bases between. Per germline, CDR1 KGHSH and CDR2 LQKENI.

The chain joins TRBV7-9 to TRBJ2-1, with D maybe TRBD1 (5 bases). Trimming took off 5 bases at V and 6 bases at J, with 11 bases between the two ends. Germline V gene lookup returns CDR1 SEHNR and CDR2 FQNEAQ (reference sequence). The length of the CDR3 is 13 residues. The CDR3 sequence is CASSDSFVNEQFF. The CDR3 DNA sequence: TGTGCCAGCAGCGACAGTTTTGTCAATGAGCAGTTCTTC.

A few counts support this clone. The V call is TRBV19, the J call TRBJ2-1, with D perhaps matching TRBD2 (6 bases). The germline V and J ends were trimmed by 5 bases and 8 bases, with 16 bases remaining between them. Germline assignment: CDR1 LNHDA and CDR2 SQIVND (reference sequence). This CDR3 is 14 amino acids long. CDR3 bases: TGTGCCAGTAGTCCCAGGAGGGTTGGCGATGAGCAGTTCTTC. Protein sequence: CASSPRRVGDEQFF.

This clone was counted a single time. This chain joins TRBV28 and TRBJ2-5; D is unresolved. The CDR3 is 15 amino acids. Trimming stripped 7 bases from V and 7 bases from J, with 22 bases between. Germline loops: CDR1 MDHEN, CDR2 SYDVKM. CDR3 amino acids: CASIAEGTRRGTQYF. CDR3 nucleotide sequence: TGTGCCAGCATCGCGGAAGGAACCCGGAGAGGGACCCAGTACTTC. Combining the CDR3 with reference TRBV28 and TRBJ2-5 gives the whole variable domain DVKVTQSSRYLVKRTGEKVFLECVQDMDHENMFWYRQDPGLGLRLIYFSYDVKMKEKGDIPEGYSVSREKKERFSLILESASTNQTSMYLCASIAEGTRRGTQYFGPGTRLLVL.